These 9 T cell receptor beta chains came from one sample sequenced in a study of vaccination effects on CD4 cells after COVID-19. Within the ViraFEST assay, antigen-specific CD4+ T cells underwent expansion with viral peptide pools prior to sequencing. Cells that had been cultured for 10 days were the source of isolated CD4+ T cells. Vaccinees lacked prior SARS-CoV-2 infection and tested negative for nucleocapsid antibodies. These TCRs are of unknown antigen specificity. Here immunoSEQ multiplex PCR was the method, and the copy in TCRdb shows in-frame clones only, minus some. The sample carries tens of thousands of clones, just under 75% recorded once. This specimen was CD4+ T cells from PBMCs cultured with SARS-CoV-2 spike peptides, taken before COVID-19 vaccination. These receptors were obtained from a human donor who received a COVID-19 vaccine.

Points on this clone: At the DNA level, this CDR3 is encoded by other sequences in the same sample as well. The chain joins TRBV18 to TRBJ1-3; no clear D. The CDR3 loop spans 15 amino acids. The V end lost 3 bases, the J end lost 0 bases, and 9 bases lay between the germline ends. Germline assignment: CDR1 KGHSH and CDR2 LQKENI. The CDR3 DNA is TGTGCCAGCTCACCTACAGACGACTCTGGAAACACCATATATTTT. Translation gives CASSPTDDSGNTIYF.

This sequence joins TRBV19 and TRBJ1-1; D unresolved. Germline V CDR1 and CDR2: LNHDA, SQIVND (reference sequence). The germline V and J ends were trimmed by 4 bases and 3 bases, with 15 bases remaining between them. The CDR3 contains 15 residues. As DNA, the CDR3 is TGTGCCAGTAGTAGTGGATCGGGCGCCGACACTGAAGCTTTCTTT. Its translation: CASSSGSGADTEAFF.

The V gene is TRBV2, the J gene TRBJ2-3; D is possibly TRBD1 or TRBD2 (7 bases each). V dropped 4 bases and J dropped 3 bases, with 11 bases sitting between them. Germline-derived CDR1 and CDR2 are SNHLY and FYNNEI. This CDR3 is 14 amino acids long. CDR3 amino acids: CASSAGGGTDTQYF. CDR3 DNA sequence: TGTGCCAGCAGTGCAGGGGGGGGAACAGATACGCAGTATTTT.

V and J are TRBV27 and TRBJ2-1, with 12 bases matching TRBD2. Germline V gene lookup returns CDR1 MNHEY and CDR2 SMNVEV (reference sequence). CDR3 length: 16 residues. The V gene end was trimmed by 3 bases and the J gene end by 4 bases; junction bases not matched to a gene: 4. CDR3 nucleotide sequence: TGTGCCAGCAGTTTGTCGGGACTAGCGGGTTACAATGAGCAGTTCTTC. Its protein is CASSLSGLAGYNEQFF.

This rearrangement joins TRBV5-1 to TRBJ2-5; D remains ambiguous. Per the germline V gene, CDR1 is SGHRS and CDR2 is YFSETQ. This CDR3 is built from 13 residues. Deletions cut 2 bases from V and 3 bases from J, with 8 bases between. CDR3: CASSFNPEETQYF. The CDR3 DNA follows: TGCGCCAGCAGCTTTAACCCCGAAGAGACCCAGTACTTC.

This chain connects TRBV3-1 (or the pseudogene TRBV3-2) to TRBJ2-2; tentatively, D is TRBD2 (5 bases). CDR3 length: 16 residues. V gave up 1 base and J gave up 2 bases, with 11 bases separating them. Per germline, CDR1 LGHDT and CDR2 YNNKEL (reference sequence). The CDR3 DNA follows: TGTGCCAGCAGCCAAGCTGGACTGGCCAACACCGGGGAGCTGTTTTTT. Residues: CASSQAGLANTGELFF.

The J gene is TRBJ2-1, the V gene TRBV5-1, with 8 nucleotides matching TRBD2. Germline assignment: CDR1 SGHRS and CDR2 YFSETQ. J lost 6 bases, V lost 2 bases, and 4 bases had no gene match. This CDR3 is built from 14 residues. The CDR3 loop reads CASSLDLAGNEQFF. The CDR3 nucleotides read TGCGCCAGCAGCTTAGACCTAGCGGGCAATGAGCAGTTCTTC.

The CDR3 DNA reads as TGCGCCAGCAGCTCCGGGACTAGCGGCCAGTTCTTC. Amino acid sequence: CASSSGTSGQFF. This sequence joins TRBV5-1 and TRBJ2-1; 11 bases line up with TRBD2. Germline CDR1 SGHRS, CDR2 YFSETQ. After removal of 3 bases from V and 13 bases from J, the junction contained 3 bases not matched to a gene. The length of the CDR3 is 12 residues. Full variable domain (rest looked up from reference TRBV5-1 and TRBJ2-1): KAGVTQTPRYLIKTRGQQVTLSCSPISGHRSVSWYQQTPGQGLQFLFEYFSETQRNKGNFPGRFSGRQFSNSRSEMNVSTLELGDSALYLCASSSGTSGQFFGPGTRLTVL.

The chain employs TRBV12-5 and TRBJ1-5, with D maybe TRBD1 (5 bases). With 2 bases removed from V and 9 bases from J, the gap between germline ends came to 20 bases. Germline CDR1 and CDR2: LGHNT and FRNRAP. This CDR3 is 16 amino acids long. The CDR3 spells CASGLRPGSVSGPQHF. The CDR3 bases are TGTGCTAGTGGTTTGAGGCCAGGGTCGGTTTCTGGGCCCCAGCATTTT.